Detailed here is one T cell receptor beta chain. Its antigen is unidentified. Repertoires were generated with immunoSEQ multiplex PCR, while TCRdb's copy carries only in-frame clones and drops some. The sample consists of around 99,000 clones, just over 90% of them appearing once. This record belongs to a study of T cell responses to AZD1222 COVID-19 vaccine. Study-level findings and limits: Donors were largely white British and mainly female; clonal diversity was possibly underestimated. When two AZD1222 doses had been given, Spike-specific TCR breadth and depth rose. Targets within unmutated variant regions were reportedly found for nearly half of spike-specific TCRs.

V lost 1 base and J lost 5, with 14 bases in between. The CDR3 consists of 15 residues. CDR1 and CDR2 (germline): MGHRA, YSYEKL. This clonotype was obtained from an adult who received the AZD1222 COVID-19 vaccine. The V call is TRBV4-1, the J call TRBJ1-1; D is uncertain. The specimen was peripheral blood, collected 28 days after the second AZD1222 dose. For the CDR3, the DNA is TGCGCCAGCAGCCAAGTGGAGAGGGTGGGGACTGAAGCTTTCTTT. This encodes CASSQVERVGTEAFF.